These 22 T cell receptor beta chains came from one sample sequenced in a study of shared clonotypes between healthy human individuals. The repertoire was sequenced with immunoSEQ multiplex PCR; TCRdb's copy has only in-frame clones and lacks some. The sample lists over a million clones, approximately 80% occurring once. Sequenced sample: memory CD4+ T cells from PBMCs. Sample subset: CD45RA-negative fraction. The receptors here all came from a man younger than 35 in good health. Some clones in this sample may be carry-over from other donors' samples.

About this clone itself: This sample includes further DNA sequences coding for the same CDR3. The CDR3 DNA reads TGTGCCAGCAGCGTGGGACTAGCTGAATACAATGAGCAGTTCTTC. It encodes CASSVGLAEYNEQFF. The rearrangement links TRBV9 to TRBJ2-1; TRBD2 matches at 9 bases. V lost 2 bases to trimming and J lost 4 bases; unmatched junction nucleotides: 4. Per germline, CDR1 SGDLS and CDR2 YYNGEE. The CDR3 covers 15 residues.

This chain joins TRBV28 and TRBJ2-3; D is perhaps TRBD1 or TRBD2 (6 bases each). The germline gives CDR1 MDHEN, CDR2 SYDVKM. This CDR3 contains 16 residues. V was pared by 9 bases and J by 5 bases, with 24 bases between. The CDR3 loop reads CASYGGRVLEGDTQYF. Written as DNA, the CDR3 is TGTGCCAGTTATGGGGGGCGCGTTCTTGAGGGAGATACGCAGTATTTT.

The table lists this clone with a count of one. The gene calls are TRBV4-2 and TRBJ2-1; 14 bases are a match to TRBD2. Trimming removed 4 bases from V and 0 bases from J; junction bases left unmatched: 5. CDR1 is LGHNA and CDR2 is YNFKEQ in the germline V gene. CDR3 length: 18 amino acids. The DNA for the CDR3 is TGTGCCAGCAGCCCACTCGGGACTAGCGGGAGCTCCTACAATGAGCAGTTCTTC. Protein: CASSPLGTSGSSYNEQFF.

V and J are TRBV10-3 and TRBJ2-1; D is unresolved. In germline, CDR1 is ENHRY, CDR2 SYGVKD. The length of the CDR3 is 11 residues. Deletions cut 5 bases from V and 5 bases from J, with 4 bases between. CDR3 in DNA: TGTGCCATCAGTCGGGACAATGAGCAGTTCTTC. Translated: CAISRDNEQFF.

The V gene is TRBV4-1, the J gene TRBJ2-1, with D possibly being TRBD1 (5 bases). Trimming shortened V by 2 bases and J by 12 bases, and 8 bases separated the two germline ends. Germline V CDR1 and CDR2: MGHRA, YSYEKL. The CDR3 covers 11 residues. DNA of the CDR3: TGCGCCAGCAGCCAACAGGGTCGGCAGTTCTTC. Translating gives CASSQQGRQFF.

The J gene is TRBJ2-6, the V gene TRBV28, with D tentatively TRBD2 (5 bases). Germline V gene data show CDR1 as MDHEN and CDR2 as SYDVKM. CDR3 length: 15 residues. Trimming shortened V by 6 bases and J by 5 bases, and 14 bases separated the two germline ends. CDR3: CASREGPRRANVLTF. In nucleotides, the CDR3 is TGTGCCAGCAGAGAGGGCCCTCGAAGGGCCAACGTCCTGACTTTC.

The V and J genes are TRBV9 and TRBJ1-2; the match to TRBD1 covers 7 bases. Trimming cost V 4 bases and J 4 bases; bases outside gene matches: 7. Germline CDR1 reads SGDLS; CDR2 reads YYNGEE. This CDR3 spans 14 amino acids. The CDR3 reads CASSPGTGVYGYTF. CDR3 sequence (DNA): TGTGCCAGCAGCCCGGGAACAGGGGTCTATGGCTACACCTTC. The complete variable domain, with remaining parts taken from reference TRBV9 and TRBJ1-2, reads DSGVTQTPKHLITATGQRVTLRCSPRSGDLSVYWYQQSLDQGLQFLIQYYNGEERAKGNILERFSAQQFPDLHSELNLSSLELGDSALYFCASSPGTGVYGYTFGSGTRLTVV.

This chain joins TRBV5-4 and TRBJ2-7; TRBD1 might be the D (6 bases). CDR1 is SGHNT and CDR2 is YYREEE in the germline V gene (reference sequence). The CDR3 totals 14 residues. The germline V and J ends were trimmed by 10 bases and 2 bases, with 19 bases remaining between them. The CDR3 DNA follows: TGTGCCTACTTAAAAGGGACAAACGCCTACGAGCAGTACTTC. It yields the protein CAYLKGTNAYEQYF.

This chain uses TRBV6-5 with TRBJ1-5; the D is unclear. Germline-derived CDR1 and CDR2 are MNHEY and SVGAGI. The V end lost 0 bases, the J end lost 7 bases, and 7 bases lay between the germline ends. This CDR3 is 13 amino acids long. CDR3 region: CASSYSKAQPQHF. The CDR3 nucleotides read TGTGCCAGCAGTTACTCGAAGGCCCAGCCCCAGCATTTT.

This chain uses TRBV5-1 with TRBJ1-2, with TRBD1 as a possible D gene (5 bases). The germline CDR1 and CDR2 sequences are SGHRS and YFSETQ. The CDR3 runs 15 residues. V gave up 1 base and J gave up 2 bases, with 12 bases separating them. As DNA, the CDR3 is TGCGCCAGCAGCTTGTCCAGGGAGAAAAACTATGGCTACACCTTC. It translates to CASSLSREKNYGYTF. Filled out from reference TRBV5-1 and TRBJ1-2, the complete variable domain reads KAGVTQTPRYLIKTRGQQVTLSCSPISGHRSVSWYQQTPGQGLQFLFEYFSETQRNKGNFPGRFSGRQFSNSRSEMNVSTLELGDSALYLCASSLSREKNYGYTFGSGTRLTVV.

The sample holds one count of this clone. The V and J genes are TRBV4-1 and TRBJ2-5; D is undetermined. Germline assignment: CDR1 MGHRA and CDR2 YSYEKL. V was cut by 4 bases and J by 5 bases, with 20 bases left in between. This CDR3 contains 16 residues. The CDR3 loop is CASSLRDQPTGETQYF. Written as DNA, the CDR3 is TGCGCCAGCAGCCTCCGAGACCAACCAACGGGTGAGACCCAGTACTTC.

Details on this clone: At the DNA level, this CDR3 is encoded by other sequences in the same sample as well. This rearrangement joins TRBV28 to TRBJ1-3; 7 nucleotides agree with TRBD1. This CDR3 contains 14 residues. From germline, CDR1 is MDHEN and CDR2 SYDVKM. Trimming removed 2 bases from V and 2 bases from J; junction bases left unmatched: 0. The CDR3 is CASSLQGAGNTIYF. CDR3 nucleotide sequence: TGTGCCAGCAGTTTACAGGGGGCTGGAAACACCATATATTTT.

The CDR3, as DNA: TGTGCCAGCAGCTTACTCTGGTTAGCGGCTAGCACAGATACGCAGTATTTT. Encoded protein: CASSLLWLAASTDTQYF. The chain uses TRBV7-9 and TRBJ2-3; weak D call: TRBD2 (6 bases). Germline CDR1 and CDR2: SEHNR and FQNEAQ (reference sequence). This CDR3 region has 17 residues. Trimming pared 2 bases from V and 0 bases from J, leaving 15 bases between.

This clone was detected only once. The chain carries TRBV29-1 and TRBJ2-7; 7 bases fit TRBD1. The V gene end was trimmed by 5 bases and the J gene end by 7 bases; junction bases not matched to a gene: 14. Looked up from germline, CDR1 is SQVTM and CDR2 is ANQGSEA. The CDR3 runs 14 residues. The CDR3 loop reads CSVSERGLGDEQYF. The DNA for the CDR3 is TGCAGCGTTTCCGAAAGGGGGCTGGGGGATGAGCAGTACTTC.

The chain couples TRBV7-3 to TRBJ2-1; 7 positions match TRBD2. Germline values: CDR1 SGHTA, CDR2 FQGTGA. J gave up 8 bases and V 5 bases, and 6 bases lay outside the gene matches. The CDR3 extends over 13 amino acids. CDR3 in amino acids: CASSLGLVYEQFF. CDR3 DNA sequence: TGTGCCAGCAGCCTCGGACTAGTCTATGAGCAGTTCTTC.

This chain uses TRBV12-5 with TRBJ1-1; D is unresolved. Germline V gives CDR1 LGHNT, CDR2 FRNRAP. The CDR3 is 16 amino acids. V shed 0 bases and J shed 4 bases, with 15 bases lying between them. CDR3 in DNA: TGTGCTAGTGGTTTGGTACAAAGCTCAATGGGCACTGAAGCTTTCTTT. Translation: CASGLVQSSMGTEAFF.

The CDR3 reads CASINREEQGTQYF. CDR3 nucleotides: TGTGCCAGCATCAACCGGGAAGAACAGGGCACACAGTACTTC. This chain connects TRBV11-2 to TRBJ2-7; perhaps TRBD1 as D (6 bases). Deletions cut 7 bases from V and 10 bases from J, with 23 bases between. The CDR3 is 14 amino acids. CDR1 is SGHAT and CDR2 is FQNNGV in the germline V gene.

Only a few counts were recorded for this clone. The chain employs TRBV5-1 and TRBJ1-2, with D maybe TRBD1 (5 bases). The CDR3 runs to 12 residues. Trimming left V 4 bases short and J 6 bases short, with 10 bases between. The germline CDR1 and CDR2 sequences are SGHRS and YFSETQ. CDR3 in DNA: TGCGCCAGCAGCACGACAGTGGATGGCTACACCTTC. It translates to CASSTTVDGYTF.

The rearrangement joins TRBV18 to TRBJ2-3; D uncertain. The CDR3 has 15 residues. Germline loops: CDR1 KGHSH, CDR2 LQKENI. The ends were cut back, 3 bases at V and 1 base at J, with 11 bases in the middle. The CDR3 coding sequence is TGTGCCAGCTCACCTATCTCCTCGGGCACAGATACGCAGTATTTT. Translated: CASSPISSGTDTQYF.

The table lists this clone with a few counts. V gene TRBV30 combines with J gene TRBJ2-2; 11 bases align to TRBD1. Germline values: CDR1 GTSNPN, CDR2 SVGIG (reference sequence). The ends lost 0 bases at V and 6 bases at J; junction bases unmatched: 3. The CDR3 is 15 amino acids. The CDR3 bases are TGTGCCTGGAGTGTACTGGGACAGGGGGCCGGGGAGCTGTTTTTT. Residues: CAWSVLGQGAGELFF. The entire variable domain, with the rest obtained from reference TRBV30 and TRBJ2-2, is as follows: SQTIHQWPATLVQPVGSPLSLECTVEGTSNPNLYWYRQAAGRGLQLLFYSVGIGQISSEVPQNLSASRPQDRQFILSSKKLLLSDSGFYLCAWSVLGQGAGELFFGEGSRLTVL.

This clone was seen only a few times. The germline gene is not matched at one end of the junction; a read error may be the cause. The rearrangement links TRBV30 to TRBJ1-1, with a possible D match to TRBD1 (6 bases). Germline V CDR1 and CDR2: GTSNPN, SVGIG (reference sequence). CDR3 length: 13 amino acids. The CDR3 is CAWSSIRDTEAFF. CDR3 DNA sequence: TGTGCCTGGAGTTCGATTCGGGACACCGAAGCTTTCTTT.

The J gene is TRBJ2-7, the V gene TRBV9; D might be TRBD1 (6 bases). Germline CDR1 reads SGDLS; CDR2 reads YYNGEE. This CDR3 is built from 15 residues. Deletions cut 0 bases from V and 5 bases from J, with 15 bases between. The CDR3 DNA reads TGTGCCAGCAGCGTAGGGTCGGGCAGGGGCAACGAGCAGTACTTC. Translated: CASSVGSGRGNEQYF. The variable domain in full, with the rest retrieved from reference TRBV9 and TRBJ2-7, is DSGVTQTPKHLITATGQRVTLRCSPRSGDLSVYWYQQSLDQGLQFLIQYYNGEERAKGNILERFSAQQFPDLHSELNLSSLELGDSALYFCASSVGSGRGNEQYFGPGTRLTVT.